Shown below are 20 T cell receptor beta chains from a single sample sequenced in a study of spatial heterogeneity in lung cancer. The sample's time point: sample taken at primary tumor resection. The sequenced material consisted of unsorted whole RNA from tumor, nontumor lung or frozen PBMC. TCRdb re-called the 5' RACE reads with MiXCR, one entry per CDR3 protein. The data hold more than 85,000 distinct CDR3 sequences, with roughly 9.5% observed a single time. This specimen consisted of PBMCs, obtained at surgery. The receptor set was obtained from a male donor with early-stage non-small cell lung cancer.

The chain has TRBV9 and TRBJ2-2; TRBD1 matches at 7 bases. The CDR3 contains 14 residues. Germline V gene data show CDR1 as SGDLS and CDR2 as YYNGEE. Trimming removed 5 bases from V and 7 bases from J; junction bases left unmatched: 8. The DNA of the CDR3 is TGTGCCAGCAGTTTTACAGGGGAAATCGGGGAGCTGTTTTTT. Residues: CASSFTGEIGELFF.

This clonotype has a handful of counts. V usage is TRBV29-1 and J usage is TRBJ1-1; D perhaps matches TRBD1 (5 bases). The CDR3 consists of 13 residues. Between the trimmed V and J ends, which lost 0 bases and 3 bases, there was a span of 8 bases. Germline V gives CDR1 SQVTM, CDR2 ANQGSEA. CDR3 DNA sequence: TGCAGCGTTGAAGAGGGGGGGGACACTGAAGCTTTCTTT. The encoded protein is CSVEEGGDTEAFF. Full variable domain (missing parts from reference TRBV29-1 and TRBJ1-1): SAVISQKPSRDICQRGTSLTIQCQVDSQVTMMFWYRQQPGQSLTLIATANQGSEATYESGFVIDKFPISRPNLTFSTLTVSNMSPEDSSIYLCSVEEGGDTEAFFGQGTRLTVV.

This clonotype was detected ten times or more. The gene calls are TRBV28 and TRBJ2-2; TRBD1 might be the D (6 bases). Trimming pared 2 bases from V and 4 bases from J, leaving 8 bases between. The germline V gene encodes CDR1 MDHEN and CDR2 SYDVKM. This CDR3 is built from 14 residues. The CDR3 coding sequence is TGTGCCAGCAGTTTAAGACAGGCCACCGGGGAGCTGTTTTTT. The encoded protein is CASSLRQATGELFF.

J is TRBJ2-7 and V is TRBV4-2; D ambiguous. The germline V and J ends were trimmed by 4 bases and 2 bases, with 9 bases remaining between them. CDR3 size: 13 residues. Germline V gives CDR1 LGHNA, CDR2 YNFKEQ. The CDR3 loop reads CASSPTVAYEQYF. CDR3 bases: TGTGCCAGCAGCCCGACGGTGGCCTACGAGCAGTACTTC.

In this sample, this clonotype turned up many times. The CDR3 region has the DNA TGCAGCGTCGAGGACGGACGAGCTGGGGAGCTGTTTTTT. Protein product: CSVEDGRAGELFF. This chain connects TRBV29-1 to TRBJ2-2; D gene ambiguous. The V gene lost 6 bases and the J gene lost 8 bases, with 16 bases spanning the gap. In germline, CDR1 is SQVTM, CDR2 ANQGSEA. The CDR3 loop spans 13 amino acids.

This clonotype was seen many times. The chain combines TRBV12-3 or TRBV12-4 with TRBJ2-7; 8 nucleotides match TRBD1. Trimming cost V 1 base and J 8 bases; bases outside gene matches: 7. This CDR3 region has 14 residues. The chain's CDR3 is CASSLDGQGTQQYF. The CDR3 nucleotides are TGTGCCAGCAGTTTAGACGGACAGGGCACTCAGCAGTACTTC.

This clonotype was seen only a few times. The chain has TRBV29-1 and TRBJ2-7; weak D call: TRBD2 (6 bases). V was clipped by 3 bases and J by 4 bases, with 10 bases between them. The CDR3 sequence is 12 residues long. Germline CDR1 SQVTM, CDR2 ANQGSEA. For the CDR3, the DNA is TGCAGCGTTGAGAGTGGAGGGTACGAGCAGTACTTC. It yields the protein CSVESGGYEQYF.

The rearrangement links TRBV2 to TRBJ1-6; D may be TRBD1 (5 bases). The germline CDR1 and CDR2 sequences are SNHLY and FYNNEI. V lost 6 bases and J 8 bases, leaving 11 bases between the germline ends. The CDR3 consists of 13 residues. The CDR3 region has the DNA TGTGCCAGCAGGTTAGGGGAGGATTCACCCCTCCACTTT. It translates to CASRLGEDSPLHF.

Note on this clonotype: A much more abundant neighbour one base away suggests this may be a read error. In DNA, the CDR3 is TGCAGCGCCCACCGCGGGGCGAACTCCTACGAGCAGTACTTC. Translation gives CSAHRGANSYEQYF. This rearrangement joins TRBV29-1 to TRBJ2-7; perhaps TRBD2 as D (6 bases). V was cut by 7 bases and J by 0 bases, with 16 bases left in between. The CDR3 covers 14 residues. CDR1 is SQVTM and CDR2 is ANQGSEA in the germline V gene.

CDR3 sequence: CASSEWNTGELFF. DNA for the CDR3: TGTGCCAGCAGTGAATGGAACACCGGGGAGCTGTTTTTT. The J gene is TRBJ2-2, the V gene TRBV25-1; D is uncertain. V was cut by 1 base and J by 1 base, with 1 base left in between. In germline, CDR1 is MGHDK, CDR2 SYGVNS. CDR3 length: 13 amino acids.

This clonotype was observed many times. The rearrangement uses TRBV29-1 and TRBJ2-3; 9 positions match TRBD1. CDR1 is SQVTM and CDR2 is ANQGSEA in the germline V gene. This CDR3 comprises 13 residues. V shed 6 bases and J 3 bases; nucleotides not matched to a gene: 4. CDR3 sequence reads: CSVGTGYTDTQYF. CDR3 in DNA: TGCAGCGTCGGGACAGGGTATACAGATACGCAGTATTTT.

The rearrangement uses TRBV28 and TRBJ1-3; unclear D gene. V gave up 6 bases and J gave up 0 bases, with 12 bases separating them. The CDR3 extends over 15 amino acids. Looked up from germline, CDR1 is MDHEN and CDR2 is SYDVKM. The CDR3 spells CASSQGLVSGNTIYF. CDR3 DNA: TGTGCCAGCAGCCAAGGACTCGTCTCTGGAAACACCATATATTTT.

V gene TRBV6-1 combines with J gene TRBJ1-2; D not resolved. Germline V gene data show CDR1 as MNHNS and CDR2 as SASEGT. Trimming left V 5 bases short and J 0 bases short, with 10 bases between. This CDR3 comprises 14 residues. In nucleotides, the CDR3 is TGTGCCAGCAGTCCCCGGACGGCTAACTATGGCTACACCTTC. This encodes CASSPRTANYGYTF.

This clonotype has ten or more counts. V usage is TRBV6-5 and J usage is TRBJ2-7, with TRBD1 matching 7 bases. With 6 bases clipped from V and 2 bases from J, the junction kept 1 base outside the gene matches. CDR3 length equals 12 residues. Germline V gene sequence: CDR1 MNHEY, CDR2 SVGAGI. The chain's CDR3 is CASRGGPYEQYF. DNA for the CDR3: TGTGCCAGCAGAGGGGGCCCCTACGAGCAGTACTTC.

This clonotype was counted at least ten times. This sequence joins TRBV11-2 and TRBJ2-1; D gene uncertain. With 1 base removed from V and 11 bases from J, the gap between germline ends came to 6 bases. The length of the CDR3 is 11 residues. CDR1 is SGHAT, CDR2 FQNNGV, per germline. CDR3 protein: CASSLGAKQFF. The CDR3, as DNA: TGTGCCAGCAGCTTAGGGGCAAAGCAGTTCTTC.

The chain is built from TRBV7-8 and TRBJ2-3; D not certain. Trimming took off 3 bases at V and 1 base at J, with 2 bases between the two ends. Germline V gene data show CDR1 as SGHVS and CDR2 as FQNEAQ. The CDR3 extends over 12 amino acids. As DNA, the CDR3 is TGTGCCAGCAGCTTCGGCACAGATACGCAGTATTTT. This sequence encodes CASSFGTDTQYF.

This clonotype was seen more than once but under ten times. CDR3 nucleotides: TGTGCCATCAGTAAATACGACAGGGACTACCAAGAGACCCAGTACTTC. It codes for CAISKYDRDYQETQYF. The V call is TRBV10-3, the J call TRBJ2-5; D is perhaps TRBD1 (7 bases). The V gene lost 5 bases and the J gene lost 0 bases, with 16 bases spanning the gap. The germline V gene encodes CDR1 ENHRY and CDR2 SYGVKD. This CDR3 has 16 amino acids.

This clonotype was counted many times. This rearrangement joins TRBV29-1 to TRBJ1-2; 8 bases are shared with TRBD1. Looked up from germline, CDR1 is SQVTM and CDR2 is ANQGSEA. This CDR3 comprises 13 residues. V was pared by 4 bases and J by 2 bases, with 3 bases of the junction left unmatched. The CDR3 protein is CSVGQGINYGYTF. The CDR3 DNA sequence: TGCAGCGTTGGACAGGGGATCAACTATGGCTACACCTTC. Supplemented by reference TRBV29-1 and TRBJ1-2, the full variable domain reads SAVISQKPSRDICQRGTSLTIQCQVDSQVTMMFWYRQQPGQSLTLIATANQGSEATYESGFVIDKFPISRPNLTFSTLTVSNMSPEDSSIYLCSVGQGINYGYTFGSGTRLTVV.

The V gene is TRBV30, the J gene TRBJ2-5; D is perhaps TRBD2 (6 bases). V was trimmed by 4 bases and J by 7 bases, leaving 19 bases between them. Per germline, CDR1 GTSNPN and CDR2 SVGIG (reference sequence). CDR3 length: 14 residues. This CDR3 is CAWNPLTSSGTQYF. CDR3 nucleotide sequence: TGTGCCTGGAACCCTTTAACTAGCAGCGGGACCCAGTACTTC.

This clonotype has ten or more counts. The J gene is TRBJ2-5, the V gene TRBV3-1, with D unresolved. V shed 0 bases and J shed 5 bases, with 13 bases lying between them. Per germline, CDR1 LGHDT and CDR2 YNNKEL (reference sequence). This CDR3 comprises 15 residues. The CDR3 region has the DNA TGTGCCAGCAGCCAAGATTACAGCCTTAAGGAGACCCAGTACTTC. As protein: CASSQDYSLKETQYF.